This T cell receptor beta chain was sequenced during a study of cytomegalovirus exposure and HLA in healthy donors. Vbeta (60) and Jbeta (13) primers were used in the PCR. Some clones are missing from TCRdb's copy, which holds only in-frame ones; the method was immunoSEQ multiplex PCR. Of 100,000 to 150,000 clones in the sample, 77% were seen once. Germline-derived CDR1 and CDR2 are MRHNA and SNTAGT. This CDR3 spans 19 amino acids. The V end lost 11 bases, the J end lost 4 bases, and 32 bases lay between the germline ends. The receptor was derived from a male donor in good health and CMV-seropositive. The chain carries TRBV6-4 and TRBJ2-2; possibly TRBD1 for D (5 bases). The sample was PBMCs. CDR3 region: CAPEQGRDSTLSGTGELFF. The CDR3 nucleotides are TGTGCCCCAGAGCAGGGTAGGGATTCGACACTTAGTGGCACCGGGGAGCTGTTTTTT.